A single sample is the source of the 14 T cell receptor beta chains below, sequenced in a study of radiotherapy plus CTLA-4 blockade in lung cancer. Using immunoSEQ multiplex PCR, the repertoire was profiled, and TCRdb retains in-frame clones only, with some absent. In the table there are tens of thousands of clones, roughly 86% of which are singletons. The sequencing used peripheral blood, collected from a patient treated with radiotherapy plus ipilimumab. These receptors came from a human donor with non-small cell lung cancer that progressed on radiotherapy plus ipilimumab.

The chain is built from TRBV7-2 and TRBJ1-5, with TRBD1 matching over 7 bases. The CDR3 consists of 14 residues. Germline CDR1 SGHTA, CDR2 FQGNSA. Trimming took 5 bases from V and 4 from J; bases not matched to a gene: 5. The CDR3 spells CASSDRQGNQPQHF. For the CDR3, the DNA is TGTGCCAGCAGCGACAGACAGGGAAATCAGCCCCAGCATTTT.

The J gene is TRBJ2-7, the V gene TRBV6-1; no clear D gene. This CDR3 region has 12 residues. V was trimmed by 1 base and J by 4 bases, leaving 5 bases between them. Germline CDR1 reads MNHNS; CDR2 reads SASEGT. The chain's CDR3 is CASSEVGYEQYF. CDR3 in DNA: TGTGCCAGCAGTGAAGTGGGTTACGAGCAGTACTTC.

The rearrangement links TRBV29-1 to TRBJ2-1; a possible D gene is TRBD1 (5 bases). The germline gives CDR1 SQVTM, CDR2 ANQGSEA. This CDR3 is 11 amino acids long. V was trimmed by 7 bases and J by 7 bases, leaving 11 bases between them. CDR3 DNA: TGCAGCGGTCGCACAGGTAATGAGCAGTTCTTC. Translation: CSGRTGNEQFF.

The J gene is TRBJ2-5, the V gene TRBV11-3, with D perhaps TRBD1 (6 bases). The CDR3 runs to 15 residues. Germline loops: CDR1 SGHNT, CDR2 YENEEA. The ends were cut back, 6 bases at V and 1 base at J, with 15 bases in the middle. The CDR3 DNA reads TGTGCCAGCAGTTCAAGGACAGCGGCCCAAGAGACCCAGTACTTC. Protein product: CASSSRTAAQETQYF.

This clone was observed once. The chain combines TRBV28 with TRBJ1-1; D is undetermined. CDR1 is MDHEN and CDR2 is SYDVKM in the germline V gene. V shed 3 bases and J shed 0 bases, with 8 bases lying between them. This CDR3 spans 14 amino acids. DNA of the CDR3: TGTGCCAGCAGTTTTCACGGAATGAACACTGAAGCTTTCTTT. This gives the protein CASSFHGMNTEAFF. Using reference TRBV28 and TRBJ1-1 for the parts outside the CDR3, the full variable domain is DVKVTQSSRYLVKRTGEKVFLECVQDMDHENMFWYRQDPGLGLRLIYFSYDVKMKEKGDIPEGYSVSREKKERFSLILESASTNQTSMYLCASSFHGMNTEAFFGQGTRLTVV.

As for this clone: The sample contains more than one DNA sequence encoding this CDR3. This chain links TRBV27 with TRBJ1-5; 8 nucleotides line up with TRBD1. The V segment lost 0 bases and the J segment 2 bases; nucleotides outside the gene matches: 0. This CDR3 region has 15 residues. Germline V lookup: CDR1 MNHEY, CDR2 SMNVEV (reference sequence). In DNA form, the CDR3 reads TGTGCCAGCAGTTTATCGGGACAGGGCAATCAGCCCCAGCATTTT. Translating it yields CASSLSGQGNQPQHF.

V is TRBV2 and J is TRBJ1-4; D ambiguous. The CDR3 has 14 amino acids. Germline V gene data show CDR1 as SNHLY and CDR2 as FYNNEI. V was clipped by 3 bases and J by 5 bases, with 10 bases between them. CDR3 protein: CASSEKRSNEKLFF. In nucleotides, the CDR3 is TGTGCCAGCAGTGAGAAGAGATCCAATGAAAAACTGTTTTTT.

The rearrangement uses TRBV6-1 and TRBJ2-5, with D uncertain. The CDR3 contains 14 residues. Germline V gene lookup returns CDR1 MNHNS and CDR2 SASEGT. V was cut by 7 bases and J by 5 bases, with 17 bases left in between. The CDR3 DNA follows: TGTGCCAGCACCCAAGGTGGCCTGGCGGAGACCCAGTACTTC. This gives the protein CASTQGGLAETQYF.

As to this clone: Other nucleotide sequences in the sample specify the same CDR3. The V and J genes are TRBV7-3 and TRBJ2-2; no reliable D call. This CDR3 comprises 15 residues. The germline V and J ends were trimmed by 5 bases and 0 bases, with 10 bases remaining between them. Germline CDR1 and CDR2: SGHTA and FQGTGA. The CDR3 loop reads CASSPQAANTGELFF. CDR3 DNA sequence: TGTGCCAGCAGCCCACAAGCAGCGAACACCGGGGAGCTGTTTTTT.

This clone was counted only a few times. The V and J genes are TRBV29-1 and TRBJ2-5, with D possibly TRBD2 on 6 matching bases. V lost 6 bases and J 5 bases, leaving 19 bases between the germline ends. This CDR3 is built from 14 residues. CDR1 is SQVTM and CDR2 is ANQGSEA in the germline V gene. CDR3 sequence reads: CSVPRDSGSETQYF. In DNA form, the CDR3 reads TGCAGCGTCCCGAGGGACTCGGGTTCGGAGACCCAGTACTTC.

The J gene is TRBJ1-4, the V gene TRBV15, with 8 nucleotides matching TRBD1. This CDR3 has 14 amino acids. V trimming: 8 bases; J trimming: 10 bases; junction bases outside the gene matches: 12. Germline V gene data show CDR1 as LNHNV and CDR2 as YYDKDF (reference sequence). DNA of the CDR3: TGTGCCACCGAACCCCAGGGGGCATCGGGAAAACTGTTTTTT. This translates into CATEPQGASGKLFF. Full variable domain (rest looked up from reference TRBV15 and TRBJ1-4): DAMVIQNPRYQVTQFGKPVTLSCSQTLNHNVMYWYQQKSSQAPKLLFHYYDKDFNNEADTPDNFQSRRPNTSFCFLDIRSPGLGDTAMYLCATEPQGASGKLFFGSGTQLSVL.

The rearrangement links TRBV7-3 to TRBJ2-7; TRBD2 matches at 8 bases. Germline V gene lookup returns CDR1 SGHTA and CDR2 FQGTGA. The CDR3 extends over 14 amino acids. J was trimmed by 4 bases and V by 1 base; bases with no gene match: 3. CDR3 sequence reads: CASSLMAGGYEQYF. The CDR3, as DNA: TGTGCCAGCAGCTTAATGGCGGGGGGATACGAGCAGTACTTC.

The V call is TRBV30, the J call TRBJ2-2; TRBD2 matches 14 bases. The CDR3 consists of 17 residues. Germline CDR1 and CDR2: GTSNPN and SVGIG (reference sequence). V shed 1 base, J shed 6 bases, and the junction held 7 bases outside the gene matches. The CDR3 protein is CAWSGPTSGGAAGELFF. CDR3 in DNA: TGTGCCTGGAGTGGACCGACTAGCGGGGGGGCTGCCGGGGAGCTGTTTTTT. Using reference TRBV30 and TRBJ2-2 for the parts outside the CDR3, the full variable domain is SQTIHQWPATLVQPVGSPLSLECTVEGTSNPNLYWYRQAAGRGLQLLFYSVGIGQISSEVPQNLSASRPQDRQFILSSKKLLLSDSGFYLCAWSGPTSGGAAGELFFGEGSRLTVL.

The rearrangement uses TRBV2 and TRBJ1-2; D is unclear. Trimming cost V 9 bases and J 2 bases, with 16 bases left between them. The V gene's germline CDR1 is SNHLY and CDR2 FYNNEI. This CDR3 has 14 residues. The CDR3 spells CARTSLAANYGYTF. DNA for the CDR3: TGTGCCAGAACCTCTCTTGCGGCCAACTATGGCTACACCTTC. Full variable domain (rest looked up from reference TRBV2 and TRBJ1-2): EPEVTQTPSHQVTQMGQEVILRCVPISNHLYFYWYRQILGQKVEFLVSFYNNEISEKSEIFDDQFSVERPDGSNFTLKIRSTKLEDSAMYFCARTSLAANYGYTFGSGTRLTVV.